This T cell receptor (beta chain) was documented in a study of blood T cell repertoires in COVID-19. At the level of the study: COVID-19 samples from acute and convalescent phases originated in the United States, Italy and Spain.

The germline gives CDR1 GTSNPN, CDR2 SVGIG (reference sequence). This CDR3 has 14 residues. Trimming cost V 2 bases and J 6 bases; bases outside gene matches: 6. In the original workflow: Cell counts per sample came from amplifying reference gene primers. The data were produced by immunoSEQ multiplex PCR, yet TCRdb's version contains in-frame clones alone and is incomplete. That table is the source of V, J and clone size, and D and trimming were worked out from the DNA. This table holds 150,000 to 180,000 clones, about 83% found once. The sequence was collected from a woman aged 55-69 years with COVID-19, enrolled during active disease. Specimen: peripheral blood. The chain joins TRBV30 to TRBJ1-5; 8 positions agree with TRBD1. CDR3 in amino acids: CAWSRTGTGQPQHF. CDR3 DNA sequence: TGTGCCTGGAGTAGGACAGGGACGGGTCAGCCCCAGCATTTT.